This entry features one T cell receptor beta chain sequence. Its specificity is not known. This CDR3 is built from 16 residues. The ends lost 1 base at V and 5 bases at J; junction bases unmatched: 8. Germline assignment: CDR1 MGHRA and CDR2 YSYEKL. Clones were sequenced by immunoSEQ multiplex PCR, and TCRdb holds only the in-frame ones, with some missing. The sample includes roughly 1,100,000 clones, about 74% of them seen just once. The source of the sample is a study of shared clonotypes between healthy human individuals. Notes on the study in general: The four-donor shared clonotypes exceeded non-shared clonotypes in generation probability, with non-shared ones scoring lower.

Donors included only healthy HIV-negative adults lacking recent acute infections or vaccinations. The TCR was taken from a man between 18 and 29 years old in good health. The sample was memory CD4+ T cells sorted from blood. Stated subset: CD45RA-negative fraction. The chain uses TRBV4-1 and TRBJ2-3, with TRBD2 matching over 8 bases. CDR3 DNA sequence: TGCGCCAGCAGCCAAGCCCCGGGGGGGAGTGAAGATACGCAGTATTTT. It specifies CASSQAPGGSEDTQYF.